This TCR beta chain was obtained from a study of T-cell reconstitution after alpha-beta-depleted transplantation in children. Preparation of the TCRbeta library was carried out with unique molecular identifiers. TCRdb reanalysed the PCR reads using MiXCR and keeps one entry per CDR3 protein. This sample carries just under 550,000 distinct CDR3 sequences, approximately 20% of them seen once, and the ten largest clones take 3% to 4%. Trimming took 3 bases from V and 2 from J, leaving 20 bases between them. Per the germline V gene, CDR1 is SGHVS and CDR2 is FNYEAQ. CDR3 length equals 19 residues. The receptor was derived from a human donor who donated a stem cell graft to a child with acute lymphoblastic leukemia. Material: PBMCs from the stem cell graft donor, obtained from the stem cell graft. V and J are TRBV7-6 and TRBJ2-6; D not certain. The CDR3 loop reads CASSLSRRKVKAGANVLTF. DNA of the CDR3: TGTGCCAGCAGCTTGTCGAGACGCAAGGTCAAGGCTGGGGCCAACGTCCTGACTTTC.